This TCR beta chain was recorded in a study of blood T cell repertoires in COVID-19. Study background: Material from acute and convalescent COVID-19 was sourced from the United States, Italy and Spain. T cells, B-cell-depleted T cells, or PBMCs supplied cDNA or gDNA.

Authors' methods: Reference gene primer amplification gave estimated nucleated cell counts. TCRdb's table, derived via immunoSEQ multiplex PCR, lists solely in-frame clones and lacks some. V, J and clone size derive from that table, while D and trimming were established from the DNA sequence. Of around 130,000 clones in the sample, roughly 80% are singletons; the top ten hold roughly 15%. CDR3 length equals 14 residues. V trimming: 3 bases; J trimming: 6 bases; junction bases outside the gene matches: 3. Per the germline V gene, CDR1 is SGDLS and CDR2 is YYNGEE. Sample: peripheral blood. This TCR was sampled from a woman aged 50 to 60 with acute or convalescent COVID-19. The chain is built from TRBV9 and TRBJ2-2, with 9 positions matching TRBD1. CDR3 region: CASSARQGAGELFF. CDR3 coding DNA: TGTGCCAGCAGCGCTCGACAGGGGGCCGGGGAGCTGTTTTTT.